This T cell receptor beta chain was documented in a study of CD8+CD57+ T cells in acquired aplastic anemia. Looking at the study overall: Quantities of DNA derived from sorted CD4+ and CD8+ cells averaged approximately 3 ug. Healthy donor CD4+ cell samples had a mean of approximately 11 million reads.

Overall study results and limits: The study found no significant CD8+ Simpson's diversity difference between patients and controls. The same twenty-nine CD8+ CDR3 sequences occurred in patients and in controls.

This clonotype appeared once. Its antigen is undetermined. At one of its ends the junction is not consistent with the germline gene, which may arise from a read error. CDR3 and TCR beta VDJ profiling relied on a genomic DNA template. TCRdb used MiXCR to reprocess the reads, holding one entry per CDR3 protein. This table has 65,000 to 85,000 distinct CDR3 sequences, approximately 54% appearing once. The sequencing sample was made of sorted CD4+, CD8+, or CD8+CD57+ T cells (not recorded which) from PBMCs. This sequence originates from a human donor in good health, serving as a control.

In nucleotides, the CDR3 is TGCGCCAGCAGCTTACTGATTAGCGGGAGCTGCGAGCAGTACTTC. This codes for CASSLLISGSCEQYF. This chain connects TRBV7-2 to TRBJ2-7; 9 bases match TRBD2. The CDR3 covers 15 residues. Germline V gives CDR1 SGHTA, CDR2 FQGNSA.